This T cell receptor beta chain stems from a study of technical replicates of blood from several donors. Germline assignment: CDR1 SGHTA and CDR2 FQGNSA. CDR3 length equals 16 residues. After removal of 2 bases from V and 2 bases from J, the junction contained 5 bases not matched to a gene. Profiling relied on immunoSEQ multiplex PCR, and the TCRdb table lists in-frame clones only, not all of them. The sample carries more than 60,000 clones, 87% recorded once. This receptor was obtained from a human donor in good health. Some clones in this sample may be carry-over from other donors' samples. The chain combines TRBV7-2 with TRBJ2-7, with 11 bases fitting TRBD2. Input material: PBMCs. The CDR3: CASSLHTSGGAYEQYF. The CDR3, as DNA: TGTGCCAGCAGCTTACATACTAGCGGGGGCGCCTACGAGCAGTACTTC.